This record looks at one T cell receptor (beta chain) sequence and its context. This sample stems from a study of T cell changes during pregnancy in multiple sclerosis. V dropped 6 bases and J dropped 0 bases, with 21 bases sitting between them. This CDR3 region has 17 residues. Germline values: CDR1 MNHEY, CDR2 SMNVEV (reference sequence). Sequencing used immunoSEQ multiplex PCR; TCRdb keeps in-frame clones, though not all of them. There are under 50,000 clones in the sample; more than 85% occur only once, and 2.9% lies in the top ten. Sequencing was performed on CD8+ T cells from peripheral blood mononuclear cells, taken in the second trimester of pregnancy. This chain uses TRBV27 with TRBJ2-7; possibly TRBD1 for D (6 bases). This TCR came from a female donor with multiple sclerosis, enrolled in a pregnancy study. The CDR3 DNA is TGTGCCAGCAGCCGCCGGGCGTCGACAGGAAGCTCCTACGAGCAGTACTTC. Its translation is CASSRRASTGSSYEQYF.